This is a list of T cell receptor beta chains from one sample in a study of blood T cells in healthy people across ages. TCRdb recomputed calls from the 5' RACE reads with MiXCR, one row per CDR3 protein. The sample has roughly 790,000 distinct CDR3 sequences, roughly two fifths seen once. The sequencing sample was made of blood. Receptors originate from a woman aged 60-75 years in good health. Both conserved end residues are part of each CDR3. A D gene is named only where the DNA matches it firmly. Clone size appears in some rows only: once, few, many, or a class for an expanded clone.

clone_size j_call v_call d_call cdr3_nt cdr3_aa
. TRBJ2-5 TRBV5-6 TRBD1 TGTGCCAGCAGCTCCCCCCGGGACAGACTTCTGGAAGAGACCCAGTACTTC CASSSPRDRLLEETQYF
. TRBJ2-1 TRBV12-3/TRBV12-4 . TGTGCCAGCACCCCGGGACCGTCTCCTGAGCAGTTCTTC CASTPGPSPEQFF
. TRBJ2-5 TRBV27 TRBD2 TGTGCCAGCAGTACCAGACTAGCGGGAGCCGGTGAGCAGTACTTC CASSTRLAGAGEQYF
. TRBJ1-1 TRBV12-3/TRBV12-4 . TGTGCCAGCACCTTAGAGGGAACCATGAACACTGAAGCTTTCTTT CASTLEGTMNTEAFF
. TRBJ2-2 TRBV29-1 . TGCAGCGTTGTTGAGCAGATCGGGGAGCTGTTTTTT CSVVEQIGELFF
many TRBJ2-7 TRBV10-3 . TGTGCCATCAGTGAAGAGGGGCGATACGAGCAGTACTTC CAISEEGRYEQYF
few TRBJ2-7 TRBV18 . TGTGCCAGCTCACCCGGGTCGGCGGCTGGCGAGCAGTACTTC CASSPGSAAGEQYF
. TRBJ2-6 TRBV21-1 . TGTGCCAGCAGCAACCCCCTCGTAGGCATTCTCGGCTCTGGGGCCAACGTCCTGACTTTC CASSNPLVGILGSGANVLTF
. TRBJ2-1 TRBV29-1 TRBD2 TGCAGCTTCAGAACGGGGGAGGGCCTCTACAATGAGCAGTTCTTC CSFRTGEGLYNEQFF
few TRBJ1-1 TRBV10-3 TRBD1 TGTGCCATCAGCGACAGGGGAGGCACTGAAGCTTTCTTT CAISDRGGTEAFF
. TRBJ2-5 TRBV6-4 . TGTGCCAGCAGTACCGCCTGCCGGCCCCTGGAGACCCAGTACTTC CASSTACRPLETQYF
. TRBJ2-7 TRBV6-1 TRBD2 TGTGCCAGCAGATCACACTCCGGGACTAGCGGCAACTCCTACGAGCAGTACTTC CASRSHSGTSGNSYEQYF
. TRBJ2-3 TRBV5-1 TRBD2 TGCGCCAGCACCAAACGGACTAGCGGGAGGAAGAGCACAGATACGCAGTATTTT CASTKRTSGRKSTDTQYF
. TRBJ2-1 TRBV6-2/TRBV6-3 . TGTGCCAGCGCGACTGGCGGGGCCAACAATGAGCAGTTCTTC CASATGGANNEQFF
. TRBJ2-7 TRBV28 . TGTGCCAGCAGTTTACCCGGGGACCCAACCCAGTACTTC CASSLPGDPTQYF
few TRBJ1-1 TRBV2 . TGTGCCAGCAGTGAAGGGGTAGGGACTGAAGCTTTCTTT CASSEGVGTEAFF